One and the same sample provided the 19 T cell receptor beta chains below, sequenced in a study of cytomegalovirus exposure and HLA in healthy donors. The PCR had 60 Vbeta and 13 Jbeta primers. Sequenced by immunoSEQ multiplex PCR; TCRdb stores in-frame clones only, minus some. The sample includes about 93,000 clones, around three quarters of them seen just once. Specimen: PBMCs. The origin of the receptors is a man aged 25-45 years in good health and CMV-seronegative.

This sequence joins TRBV29-1 and TRBJ1-4, with D tentatively TRBD1 (6 bases). Looked up from germline, CDR1 is SQVTM and CDR2 is ANQGSEA. Trimming shortened V by 6 bases and J by 5 bases, and 16 bases separated the two germline ends. The CDR3 has 14 amino acids. DNA for the CDR3: TGCAGCGTCGGCCGGCAGGGGCTGAATGAAAAACTGTTTTTT. Its protein is CSVGRQGLNEKLFF.

This chain links TRBV29-1 with TRBJ2-3, with D possibly matching TRBD2 (5 bases). The V and J ends lost 2 bases and 5 bases respectively, with 17 bases between them. CDR3 size: 15 residues. Germline lookup yields CDR1 SQVTM and CDR2 ANQGSEA. In nucleotides, the CDR3 is TGCAGCGTTGAACCCGCAGCCCAAGCGGTAGATACGCAGTATTTT. Protein product: CSVEPAAQAVDTQYF.

This sequence joins TRBV7-7 and TRBJ1-3; 9 bases match TRBD1. The CDR3 covers 13 residues. Germline V gives CDR1 SSHAT, CDR2 FNYEAQ (reference sequence). Trimming cost V 6 bases and J 5 bases; bases outside gene matches: 2. CDR3 sequence reads: CASSGTGRNTIYF. In nucleotides, the CDR3 is TGTGCCAGCAGTGGGACAGGGAGAAACACCATATATTTT.

The CDR3, as DNA: TGTGCCAGCTCCATGTCGAGGGACTATGGCTACACCTTC. Its protein product is CASSMSRDYGYTF. The J gene is TRBJ1-2, the V gene TRBV18; D ambiguous. The CDR3 consists of 13 residues. Trimming stripped 6 bases from V and 3 bases from J, with 11 bases between. The germline V gene has CDR1 KGHSH and CDR2 LQKENI.

The CDR3 DNA is TGTGCCAGAAGCTTGTTCGAGAGATATCAGCCCCAGCATTTT. Translated, it gives CARSLFERYQPQHF. This chain links TRBV5-3 with TRBJ1-5; D unresolved. TRBV5-3 is an ORF, with its function uncertain. V dropped 1 base and J dropped 5 bases, with 10 bases sitting between them. The CDR3 is 14 amino acids.

The V gene is TRBV7-9, the J gene TRBJ2-7; no definite D call. The CDR3 is 12 amino acids. Germline CDR1 SEHNR, CDR2 FQNEAQ (reference sequence). V was trimmed by 2 bases and J by 4 bases, leaving 6 bases between them. CDR3 DNA: TGTGCCAGCAGCTTACCCCTTTACGAGCAGTACTTC. Protein: CASSLPLYEQYF. Looking up the rest from reference TRBV7-9 and TRBJ2-7 gives the full variable domain: DTGVSQNPRHKITKRGQNVTFRCDPISEHNRLYWYRQTLGQGPEFLTYFQNEAQLEKSRLLSDRFSAERPKGSFSTLEIQRTEQGDSAMYLCASSLPLYEQYFGPGTRLTVT.

This clone appeared a single time. V usage is TRBV11-2 and J usage is TRBJ2-2; 9 bases line up with TRBD2. J gave up 6 bases and V 2 bases, and 13 bases lay outside the gene matches. Germline V gives CDR1 SGHAT, CDR2 FQNNGV. The CDR3 length is 18 residues. The DNA for the CDR3 is TGTGCCAGCAGCTTAAAGGCGGGAGGGCAAGTCGCGTCCGGGGAGCTGTTTTTT. Translation: CASSLKAGGQVASGELFF.

This clone was detected only a few times. The chain's CDR3 is CASSDGTGARAEAFF. CDR3 sequence (DNA): TGTGCCAGCAGTGATGGGACAGGGGCAAGGGCTGAAGCTTTCTTT. This chain uses TRBV6-1 with TRBJ1-1, with 10 positions matching TRBD1. The CDR3 is 15 residues long. Germline values: CDR1 MNHNS, CDR2 SASEGT. Unmatched junction bases numbered 7, after V lost 3 bases and J lost 6 bases.

The chain employs TRBV2 and TRBJ2-5; D is perhaps TRBD2 (6 bases). The germline CDR1 and CDR2 sequences are SNHLY and FYNNEI. Trimming pared 6 bases from V and 2 bases from J, leaving 19 bases between. The CDR3 length is 16 residues. CDR3 loop: CASSATEGLQQETQYF. The CDR3 region has the DNA TGTGCCAGCAGCGCAACTGAGGGACTGCAGCAAGAGACCCAGTACTTC.

V is TRBV7-9 and J is TRBJ1-1; unclear D gene. The germline CDR1 and CDR2 sequences are SEHNR and FQNEAQ (reference sequence). V was pared by 2 bases and J by 11 bases, with 21 bases between. The CDR3 contains 15 residues. CDR3 bases: TGTGCCAGCAGCTTATTTTCCTTATCTTCACGCGGGGCTTTCTTT. Its protein is CASSLFSLSSRGAFF.

The CDR3 DNA sequence: TGTGCCAGCAGCCAATTGAACACCGGGGAGCTGTTTTTT. As protein: CASSQLNTGELFF. The rearrangement uses TRBV7-2 and TRBJ2-2; no clear D. Trimming removed 5 bases from V and 1 base from J, with 5 bases in between. Germline CDR1 is SGHTA and CDR2 is FQGNSA. CDR3 length equals 13 residues.

This clone came up a few times. The chain carries TRBV6-5 and TRBJ2-1; no definite D call. From germline, CDR1 is MNHEY and CDR2 SVGAGI. The CDR3 consists of 13 residues. Trimming removed 0 bases at V and 3 bases at J, with 3 bases between. The chain's CDR3 is CASSYSNYNEQFF. The CDR3 coding sequence is TGTGCCAGCAGTTACTCTAACTACAATGAGCAGTTCTTC.

This chain connects TRBV4-2 to TRBJ1-6; D might be TRBD1 (6 bases). V lost 10 bases to trimming and J lost 6 bases, with 19 bases between them. Germline-derived CDR1 and CDR2 are LGHNA and YNFKEQ. The CDR3 is 15 amino acids. The CDR3 loop reads CATRQVSWRNSPLHF. Here the CDR3 DNA reads TGTGCCACCCGACAGGTTTCGTGGCGTAATTCACCCCTCCACTTT.

This chain links TRBV4-1 with TRBJ1-6, with D unresolved. This CDR3 has 16 residues. Trimming took 3 bases from V and 0 from J, leaving 9 bases between them. Looked up from germline, CDR1 is MGHRA and CDR2 is YSYEKL. This CDR3 reads CASSQFSSSYNSPLHF. The CDR3, as DNA: TGCGCCAGCAGCCAGTTCTCGAGCTCCTATAATTCACCCCTCCACTTT.

This clone came up many times. Other DNA sequences in this specimen translate into the identical CDR3. The rearrangement uses TRBV7-6 and TRBJ1-1; D unclear. V lost 6 bases, J lost 0 bases, and 8 bases lay in between. Germline V gene sequence: CDR1 SGHVS, CDR2 FNYEAQ. The CDR3 length is 13 residues. Written as DNA, the CDR3 is TGTGCCAGCAGTCGAAGAGTGAACACTGAAGCTTTCTTT. It encodes CASSRRVNTEAFF.

This chain links TRBV25-1 with TRBJ1-2, with 11 positions matching TRBD1. The CDR3 loop spans 17 amino acids. Germline V gives CDR1 MGHDK, CDR2 SYGVNS. The trim removed 4 bases at V and 2 bases at J, leaving 9 bases unmatched. Here the CDR3 DNA reads TGTGCCAGCAGTGCTACCCTGGGACAGGGGGGAAACTATGGCTACACCTTC. Protein: CASSATLGQGGNYGYTF.

This chain joins TRBV6-1 and TRBJ2-1; D might be TRBD1 (6 bases). The germline V gene has CDR1 MNHNS and CDR2 SASEGT. Deletions cut 0 bases from V and 14 bases from J, with 20 bases between. The CDR3 contains 15 residues. CDR3 bases: TGTGCCAGCAGTGAAGCGCCGGCTACTGTCAGGGGAAAGTTCTTC. Translation: CASSEAPATVRGKFF.

The CDR3 DNA follows: TGTGCCAGCAGCTTAGATCCCCAGTTCCAAGAGACCCAGTACTTC. Encoded protein: CASSLDPQFQETQYF. This sequence joins TRBV11-2 and TRBJ2-5; D remains ambiguous. From germline, CDR1 is SGHAT and CDR2 FQNNGV. The CDR3 is made up of 15 amino acids. Trimming removed 0 bases at V and 1 base at J, with 9 bases between. Complete variable domain (other parts from reference TRBV11-2 and TRBJ2-5): EAGVAQSPRYKIIEKRQSVAFWCNPISGHATLYWYQQILGQGPKLLIQFQNNGVVDDSQLPKDRFSAERLKGVDSTLKIQPAKLEDSAVYLCASSLDPQFQETQYFGPGTRLLVL.

The rearrangement links TRBV10-3 to TRBJ1-2; 7 positions match TRBD1. Looked up from germline, CDR1 is ENHRY and CDR2 is SYGVKD. Trimming at V came to 0 bases and at J to 4 bases, leaving 8 bases not matched to a gene. CDR3 length: 16 amino acids. CDR3 nucleotides: TGTGCCATCAGTGAGTCCCCGGACAGGAATGCCTATGGCTACACCTTC. Protein: CAISESPDRNAYGYTF.